This record concerns one T cell receptor beta chain sequence. What this receptor recognizes is not known. Base qualities are not recorded, but no much larger clone differs from it by a single base. This sample includes further DNA sequences coding for the same CDR3. The Quick-DNA Microprep Kit was used to extract genomic DNA from the sorted cells. TCRbeta DNA was amplified with the immunoSEQ hsTCRbeta kit following the manufacturer's protocol. TCRbeta libraries were sequenced on an Illumina MiSeq instrument. The source study handled its data this way. Following removal of out-of-frame sequences, approximately 2.1 million distinct TCRbeta sequences were retained, with an average of around 70,000 per individual. Each individual was scored by the count of 150 to 200 previously reported CMV-associated TCRbeta sequences and the total productive distinct TCRbeta count. A beta-binomial model was reimplemented in Python, and random forests from scikit-learn, run with default parameters, were trained on data from the US cohort. Classifier performance on the Belgian cohort was summarized as median AUC with percentile confidence intervals calculated over 10,000 bootstrap iterations. The table was pulled from immuneACCESS by TCRdb, which kept in-frame rearrangements only. Such tables lose some clones; where checked, under half of the loss comes from unresolved V genes, and the rest has no known cause. From that table come the V and J calls and clone size; the DNA was used to work out D and trimming. Counted in this sample were 70,000 to 90,000 clones; just under 80% of them appeared once. The ten biggest clones cover 2.6% of the sample.

This entry is derived from a study of memory CD4+ T cells and cytomegalovirus serostatus (dated by TCRdb to about 2019). Regarding the complete study: The cohort comprised about 35 healthy Belgian adults, 9 CMV seropositive and 24 CMV seronegative. To replicate a published TCR-based CMV serostatus classifier, the study sequenced CD4+ memory TCRbeta repertoires from a Belgian cohort whose cytomegalovirus serostatus was known.

V is clipped by 0 bases and J by 4 bases, and the sequence between their germline boundaries is 7 bases long. According to the germline V gene, CDR1 reads SGHTA and CDR2 reads FQGNSA. The CDR3 numbers 14 residues from cysteine through phenylalanine. Only the CDR3 DNA is retained, 42 bases long and in frame from the first base. Single viable CD3+CD4+CD8-CD45RO+ cells were sorted as memory CD4+ T cells on a FACSAria II. CMV serostatus was determined using a Roche Elecsys assay that detects serum IgG against CMV pp150, pp28, p38 and p52. After thawing, total CD4+ T cells were enriched by positive selection with CD4 magnetic microbeads. Samples originated from another study that specifically interrogated the CD4+ T cell memory repertoire. Peripheral blood mononuclear cells were isolated and cryopreserved according to standard operating procedures, and serum was kept at -80 degrees C. Staining used CD3-PerCP (BW264/56), CD4-APC (RPA-T4), CD45RO-PE (UCHT1) and CD8-Pacific Orange (3B5) antibodies, with Sytox blue excluding non-viable cells.

The paper's findings and limits, for the study overall: A median bootstrapped AUC of roughly 0.95 with a 95% CI of 0.76-1.00 was achieved on the Belgian cohort by the original-framework classifier. Only CD4+CD45RO+ memory cells were sequenced, unlike the original study, which covered naive and memory CD4+ and CD8+ populations. CMV serostatus prediction reached a median bootstrapped AUC of about 0.94 with the original framework and about 0.91 with a US-trained random forest. Of fewer than 200 previously reported CMV-associated TCRbeta sequences, about 72 appeared in the CD4+ memory repertoires, each in one to five individuals. The results were interpreted as suggesting that the CMV-associated TCR signature is mostly present in the CD4+ memory repertoire.

The sequence was obtained from an adult in good health and CMV-seropositive. The rearranged chain carries TRBV7-2 and TRBJ1-3, with the D gene too uncertain to name. Source material: memory CD4+ T cells from blood. The CDR3 protein: CASSLAQAGNTIYF. In nucleotides, the sequence is TGTGCCAGCAGCTTAGCCCAGGCCGGAAACACCATATATTTT.